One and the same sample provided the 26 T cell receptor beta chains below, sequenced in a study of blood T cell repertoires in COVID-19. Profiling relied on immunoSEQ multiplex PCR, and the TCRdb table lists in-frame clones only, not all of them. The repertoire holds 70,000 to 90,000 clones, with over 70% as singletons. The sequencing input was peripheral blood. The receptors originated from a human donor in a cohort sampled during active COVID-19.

CDR3 coding DNA: TGTGCCAGCAGCCGGGACAGGGGGCGGTACGAGCAGTACGTC. Translated, it gives CASSRDRGRYEQYV. The chain joins TRBV11-2 to TRBJ2-7, with 12 bases matching TRBD1. The CDR3 has 14 residues. The trim removed 5 bases at V and 4 bases at J, leaving 3 bases unmatched. CDR1 SGHAT and CDR2 FQNNGV come from the germline V gene.

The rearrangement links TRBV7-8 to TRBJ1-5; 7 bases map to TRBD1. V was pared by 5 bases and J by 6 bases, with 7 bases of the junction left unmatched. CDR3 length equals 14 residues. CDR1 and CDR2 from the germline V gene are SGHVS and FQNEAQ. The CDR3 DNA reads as TGTGCCAGCAGCGTACTGACAGGGAGTCAGCCCCAGCATTTT. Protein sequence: CASSVLTGSQPQHF.

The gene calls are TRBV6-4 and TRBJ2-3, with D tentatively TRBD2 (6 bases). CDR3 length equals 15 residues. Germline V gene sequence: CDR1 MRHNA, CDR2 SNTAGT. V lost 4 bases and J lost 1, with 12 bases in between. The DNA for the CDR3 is TGTGCCAGCAGTGCCGTCACGGGAGGCACAGATACGCAGTATTTT. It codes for CASSAVTGGTDTQYF.

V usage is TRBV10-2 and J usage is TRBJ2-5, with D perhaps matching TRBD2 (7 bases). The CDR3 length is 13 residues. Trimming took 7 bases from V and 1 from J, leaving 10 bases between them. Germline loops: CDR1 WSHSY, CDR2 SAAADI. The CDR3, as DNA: TGCGCCAGCATCGCGGGGGCCCAAGAGACCCAGTACTTC. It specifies CASIAGAQETQYF.

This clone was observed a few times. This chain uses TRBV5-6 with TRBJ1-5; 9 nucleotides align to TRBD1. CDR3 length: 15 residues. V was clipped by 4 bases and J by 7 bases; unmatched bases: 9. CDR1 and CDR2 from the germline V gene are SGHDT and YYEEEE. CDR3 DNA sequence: TGTGCCAGCAGCCAGGGACAGGGAACAGGCCAGCCCCAGCATTTT. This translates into CASSQGQGTGQPQHF.

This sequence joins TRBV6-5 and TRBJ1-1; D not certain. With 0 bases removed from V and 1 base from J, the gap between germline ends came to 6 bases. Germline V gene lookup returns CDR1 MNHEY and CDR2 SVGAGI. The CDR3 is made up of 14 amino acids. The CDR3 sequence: CASSYSGANTEAFF. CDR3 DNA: TGTGCCAGCAGTTACTCGGGCGCGAACACTGAAGCTTTCTTT.

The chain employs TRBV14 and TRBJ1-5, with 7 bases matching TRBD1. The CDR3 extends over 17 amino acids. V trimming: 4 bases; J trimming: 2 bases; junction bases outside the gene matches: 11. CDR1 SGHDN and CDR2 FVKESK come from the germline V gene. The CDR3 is CASSLCPGQRGNQPQHF. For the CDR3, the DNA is TGTGCCAGCAGCCTTTGTCCGGGACAGAGGGGCAATCAGCCCCAGCATTTT.

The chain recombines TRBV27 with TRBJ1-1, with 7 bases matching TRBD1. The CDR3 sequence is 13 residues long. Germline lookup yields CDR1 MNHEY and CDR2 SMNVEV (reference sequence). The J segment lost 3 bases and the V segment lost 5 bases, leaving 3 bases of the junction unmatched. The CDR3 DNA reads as TGTGCCAGCAGTGGACAGGCCGACACTGAAGCTTTCTTT. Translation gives CASSGQADTEAFF.

The CDR3 coding sequence is TGTGCCAGCAGTCCGAGGACAGGATACAATGAGCAGTTCTTC. Residues: CASSPRTGYNEQFF. The gene calls are TRBV27 and TRBJ2-1, with TRBD1 matching 7 bases. The V segment lost 5 bases and the J segment 4 bases; nucleotides outside the gene matches: 5. The CDR3 totals 14 residues. Germline V lookup: CDR1 MNHEY, CDR2 SMNVEV (reference sequence).

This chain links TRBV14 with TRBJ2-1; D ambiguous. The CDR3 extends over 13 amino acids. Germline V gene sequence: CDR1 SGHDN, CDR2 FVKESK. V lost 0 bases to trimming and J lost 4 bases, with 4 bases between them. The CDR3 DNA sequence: TGTGCCAGCAGCCAAGATCTTTACAATGAGCAGTTCTTC. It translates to CASSQDLYNEQFF. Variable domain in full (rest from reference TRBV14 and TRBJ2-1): EAGVTQFPSHSVIEKGQTVTLRCDPISGHDNLYWYRRVMGKEIKFLLHFVKESKQDESGMPNNRFLAERTGGTYSTLKVQPAELEDSGVYFCASSQDLYNEQFFGPGTRLTVL.

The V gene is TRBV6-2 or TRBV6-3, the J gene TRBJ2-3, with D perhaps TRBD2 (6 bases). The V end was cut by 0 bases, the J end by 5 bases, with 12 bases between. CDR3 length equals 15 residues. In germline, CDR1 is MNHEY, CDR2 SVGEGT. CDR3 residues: CASSYSGTRGDTQYF. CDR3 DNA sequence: TGTGCCAGCAGTTACTCCGGGACTCGGGGAGATACGCAGTATTTT.

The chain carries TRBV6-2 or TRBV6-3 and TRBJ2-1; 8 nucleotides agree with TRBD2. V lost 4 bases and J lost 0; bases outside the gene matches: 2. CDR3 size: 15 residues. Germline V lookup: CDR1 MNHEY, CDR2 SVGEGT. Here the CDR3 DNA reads TGTGCCAGCAGTTCAAGCGGGAGCTCCTACAATGAGCAGTTCTTC. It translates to CASSSSGSSYNEQFF.

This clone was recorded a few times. This chain's CDR3 is CATSEGLAEQFF. The CDR3 DNA sequence: TGTGCCACCAGCGAGGGACTAGCGGAGCAGTTCTTC. The chain couples TRBV24-1 to TRBJ2-1, with 10 bases matching TRBD2. Germline trimming cut 7 bases from V and 10 bases from J; bases unmatched to any gene: 3. Per germline, CDR1 KGHDR and CDR2 SFDVKD. The CDR3 length is 12 residues.

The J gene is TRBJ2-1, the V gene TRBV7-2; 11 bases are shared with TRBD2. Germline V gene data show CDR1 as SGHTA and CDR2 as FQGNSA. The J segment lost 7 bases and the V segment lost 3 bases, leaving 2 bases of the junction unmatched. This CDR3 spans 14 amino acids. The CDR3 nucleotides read TGTGCCAGCAGCTTTCTAGCGGGAGGTAATGAGCAGTTCTTC. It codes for CASSFLAGGNEQFF.

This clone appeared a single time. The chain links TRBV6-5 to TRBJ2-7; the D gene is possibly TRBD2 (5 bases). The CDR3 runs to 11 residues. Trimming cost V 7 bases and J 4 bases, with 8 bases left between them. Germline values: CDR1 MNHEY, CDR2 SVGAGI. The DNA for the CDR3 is TGTGCCAGCACTTTAGCGTACGAGCAGTACTTC. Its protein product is CASTLAYEQYF.

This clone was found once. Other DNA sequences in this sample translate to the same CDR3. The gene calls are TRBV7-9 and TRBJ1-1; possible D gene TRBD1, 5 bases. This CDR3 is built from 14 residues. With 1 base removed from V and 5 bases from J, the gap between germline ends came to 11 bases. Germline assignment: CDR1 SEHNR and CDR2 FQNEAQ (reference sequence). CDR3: CASSLGAGGTEAFF. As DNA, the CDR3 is TGTGCCAGCAGCTTAGGAGCCGGGGGGACTGAAGCTTTCTTT.

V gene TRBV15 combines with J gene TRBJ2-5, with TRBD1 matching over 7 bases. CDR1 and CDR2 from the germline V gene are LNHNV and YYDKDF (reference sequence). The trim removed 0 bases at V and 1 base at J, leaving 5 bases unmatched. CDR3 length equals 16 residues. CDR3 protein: CATSRDRDRPQETQYF. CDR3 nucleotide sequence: TGTGCCACCAGCAGAGACCGGGACAGACCCCAAGAGACCCAGTACTTC.

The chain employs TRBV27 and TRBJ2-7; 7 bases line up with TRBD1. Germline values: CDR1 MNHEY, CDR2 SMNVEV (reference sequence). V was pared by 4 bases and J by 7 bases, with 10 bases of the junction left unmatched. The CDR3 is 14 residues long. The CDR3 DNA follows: TGTGCCAGCAGTTCTACTTTCCGGGACAGAGAGCAGTACGTC. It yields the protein CASSSTFRDREQYV.

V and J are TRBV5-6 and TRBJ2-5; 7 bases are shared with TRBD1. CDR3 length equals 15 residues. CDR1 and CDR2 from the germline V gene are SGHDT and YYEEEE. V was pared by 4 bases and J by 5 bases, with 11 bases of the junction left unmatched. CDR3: CASSLRQGQRETQYF. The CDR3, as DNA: TGTGCCAGCAGCCTCCGACAGGGCCAAAGGGAGACCCAGTACTTC.

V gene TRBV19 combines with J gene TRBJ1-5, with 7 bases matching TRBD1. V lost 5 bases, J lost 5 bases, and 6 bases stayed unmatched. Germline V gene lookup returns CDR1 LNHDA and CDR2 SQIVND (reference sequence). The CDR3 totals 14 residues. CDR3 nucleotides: TGTGCCAGTAGTCTTAGCGACAGGGATCAGCCCCAGCATTTT. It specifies CASSLSDRDQPQHF.

The CDR3 reads CASSFSSDTQYF. The CDR3 DNA reads as TGTGCCAGCAGTTTTAGTTCAGATACGCAGTATTTT. The chain is built from TRBV12-3 or TRBV12-4 and TRBJ2-3; D gene uncertain. CDR3 length: 12 residues. Trimming took 3 bases from V and 4 from J, leaving 5 bases between them.

CDR3 sequence reads: CASSYEPGLTNYGYTF. DNA of the CDR3: TGCGCCAGCAGCTACGAGCCGGGACTTACTAACTATGGCTACACCTTC. This chain links TRBV5-1 with TRBJ1-2, with D possibly TRBD1 on 5 matching bases. The CDR3 contains 16 residues. Trimming shortened V by 3 bases and J by 0 bases, and 15 bases separated the two germline ends. CDR1 is SGHRS and CDR2 is YFSETQ in the germline V gene.

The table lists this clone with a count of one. The CDR3 DNA reads TGTGCCAGCAGTTTATCTTCAGGGTGGGAGCAGTACGTC. It is translated as CASSLSSGWEQYV. The chain has TRBV27 and TRBJ2-7; D is perhaps TRBD1 (5 bases). Germline V gene data show CDR1 as MNHEY and CDR2 as SMNVEV (reference sequence). Trimming shortened V by 0 bases and J by 7 bases, and 10 bases separated the two germline ends. CDR3 size: 13 residues.

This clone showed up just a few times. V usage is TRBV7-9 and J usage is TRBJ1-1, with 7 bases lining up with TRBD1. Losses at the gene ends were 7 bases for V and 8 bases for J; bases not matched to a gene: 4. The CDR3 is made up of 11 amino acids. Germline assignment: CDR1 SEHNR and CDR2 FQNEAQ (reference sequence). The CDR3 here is CASNRGQEAFF. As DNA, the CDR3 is TGTGCCAGCAACAGGGGCCAAGAAGCTTTCTTT.

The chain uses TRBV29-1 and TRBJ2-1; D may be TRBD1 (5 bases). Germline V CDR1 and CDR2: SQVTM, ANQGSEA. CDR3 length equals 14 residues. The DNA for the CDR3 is TGCAGTGCCGGAGCTAGGGGCTCCTACAATGAGCAGTTCTTC. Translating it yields CSAGARGSYNEQFF.

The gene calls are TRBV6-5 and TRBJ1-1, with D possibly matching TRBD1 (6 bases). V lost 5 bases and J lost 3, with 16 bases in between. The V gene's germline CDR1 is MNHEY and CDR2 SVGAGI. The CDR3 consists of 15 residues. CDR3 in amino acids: CASSRGRVGDTEAFF. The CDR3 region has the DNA TGTGCCAGCAGTAGGGGGAGGGTAGGGGACACTGAAGCTTTCTTT.